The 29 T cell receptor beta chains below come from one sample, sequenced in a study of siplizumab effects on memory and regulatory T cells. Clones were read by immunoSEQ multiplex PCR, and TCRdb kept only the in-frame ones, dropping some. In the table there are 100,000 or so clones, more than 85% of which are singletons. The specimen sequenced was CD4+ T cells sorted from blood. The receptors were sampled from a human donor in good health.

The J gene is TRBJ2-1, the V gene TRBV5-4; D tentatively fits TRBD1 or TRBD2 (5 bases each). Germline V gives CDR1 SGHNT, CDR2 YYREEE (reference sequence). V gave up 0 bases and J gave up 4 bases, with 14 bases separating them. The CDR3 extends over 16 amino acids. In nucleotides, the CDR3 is TGTGCCAGCAGCTTGGGGGGGATTAAAGCTTACAATGAGCAGTTCTTC. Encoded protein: CASSLGGIKAYNEQFF.

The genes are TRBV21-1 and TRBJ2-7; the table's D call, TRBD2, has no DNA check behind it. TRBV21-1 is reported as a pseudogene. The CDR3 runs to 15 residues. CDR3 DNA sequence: TGTGCCAGCAGCAAAGTGGGGGGGATCTCCTACGAGCAGTACTTC. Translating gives CASSKVGGISYEQYF.

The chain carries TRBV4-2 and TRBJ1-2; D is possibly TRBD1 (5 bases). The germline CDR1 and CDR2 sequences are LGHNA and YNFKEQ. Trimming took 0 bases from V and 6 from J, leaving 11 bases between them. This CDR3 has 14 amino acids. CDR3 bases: TGTGCCAGCAGCCAAGAGGGACTGGCAAATGGCTACACCTTC. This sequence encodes CASSQEGLANGYTF.

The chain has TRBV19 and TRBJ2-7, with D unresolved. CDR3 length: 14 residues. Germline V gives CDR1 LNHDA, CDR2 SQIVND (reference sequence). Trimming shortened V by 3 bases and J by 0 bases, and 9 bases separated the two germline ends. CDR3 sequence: CASSMGWSSYEQYF. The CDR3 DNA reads TGTGCCAGTAGTATGGGGTGGAGCTCCTACGAGCAGTACTTC.

CDR3 sequence: CASSPGTATNEKLFF. Here the CDR3 DNA reads TGTGCCAGCAGCCCCGGGACTGCAACTAATGAAAAACTGTTTTTT. The chain is built from TRBV7-9 and TRBJ1-4; maybe TRBD1 (5 bases). The length of the CDR3 is 15 residues. Trimming left V 5 bases short and J 0 bases short, with 10 bases between. In germline, CDR1 is SEHNR, CDR2 FQNEAQ (reference sequence).

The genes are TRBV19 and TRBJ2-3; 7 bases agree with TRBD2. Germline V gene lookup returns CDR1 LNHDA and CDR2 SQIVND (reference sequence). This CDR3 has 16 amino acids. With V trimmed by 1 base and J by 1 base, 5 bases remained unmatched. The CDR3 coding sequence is TGTGCCAGTAGTATAGGAGACCGGGGGGGCACAGATACGCAGTATTTT. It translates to CASSIGDRGGTDTQYF.

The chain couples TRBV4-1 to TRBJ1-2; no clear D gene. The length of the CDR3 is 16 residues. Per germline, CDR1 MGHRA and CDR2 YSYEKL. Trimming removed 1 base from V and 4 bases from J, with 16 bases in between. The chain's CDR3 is CASSQGSRQATYGYTF. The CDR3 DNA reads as TGCGCCAGCAGCCAAGGGTCCCGGCAGGCGACCTATGGCTACACCTTC.

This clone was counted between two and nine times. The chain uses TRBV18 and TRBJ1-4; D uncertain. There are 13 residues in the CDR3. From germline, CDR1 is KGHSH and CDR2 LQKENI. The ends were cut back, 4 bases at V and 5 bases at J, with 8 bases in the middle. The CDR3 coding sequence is TGTGCCAGCTCACAGGCTACGAATGAAAAACTGTTTTTT. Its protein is CASSQATNEKLFF.

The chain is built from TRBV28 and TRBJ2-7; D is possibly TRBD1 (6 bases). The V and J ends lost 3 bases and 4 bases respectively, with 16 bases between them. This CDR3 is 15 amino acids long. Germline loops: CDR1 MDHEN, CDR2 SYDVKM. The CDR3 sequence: CASSFYGGTPYEQYF. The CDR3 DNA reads TGTGCCAGCAGTTTTTACGGTGGGACACCATACGAGCAGTACTTC.

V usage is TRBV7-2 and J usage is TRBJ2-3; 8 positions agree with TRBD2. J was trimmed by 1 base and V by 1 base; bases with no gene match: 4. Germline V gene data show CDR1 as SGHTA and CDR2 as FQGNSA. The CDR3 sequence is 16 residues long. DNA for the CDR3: TGTGCCAGCAGCTTAGGTGCGCGGGGGGGCACAGATACGCAGTATTTT. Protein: CASSLGARGGTDTQYF.

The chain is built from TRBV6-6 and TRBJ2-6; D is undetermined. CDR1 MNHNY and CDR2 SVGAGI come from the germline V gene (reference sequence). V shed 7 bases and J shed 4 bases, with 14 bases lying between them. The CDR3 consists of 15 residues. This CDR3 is CASTGPYPGANVLTF. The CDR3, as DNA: TGTGCCAGCACCGGACCTTACCCAGGGGCCAACGTCCTGACTTTC.

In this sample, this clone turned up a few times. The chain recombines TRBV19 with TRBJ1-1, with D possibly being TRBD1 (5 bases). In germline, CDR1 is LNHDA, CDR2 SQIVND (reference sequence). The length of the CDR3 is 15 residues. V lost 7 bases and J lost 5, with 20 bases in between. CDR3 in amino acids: CASKFNVRDGTEAFF. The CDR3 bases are TGTGCCAGTAAGTTCAATGTACGGGACGGGACTGAAGCTTTCTTT.

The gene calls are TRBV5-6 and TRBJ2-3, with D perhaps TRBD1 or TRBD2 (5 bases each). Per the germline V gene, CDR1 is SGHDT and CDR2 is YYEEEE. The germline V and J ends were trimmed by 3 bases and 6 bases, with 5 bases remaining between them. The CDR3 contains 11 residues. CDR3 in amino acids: CASSWGDTQYF. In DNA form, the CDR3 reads TGTGCCAGCAGCTGGGGGGATACGCAGTATTTT.

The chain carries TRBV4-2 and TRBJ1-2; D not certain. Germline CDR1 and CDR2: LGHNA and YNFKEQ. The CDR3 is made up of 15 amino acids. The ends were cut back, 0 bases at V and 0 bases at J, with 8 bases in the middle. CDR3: CASSQEHGTNYGYTF. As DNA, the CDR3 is TGTGCCAGCAGCCAAGAGCACGGAACTAACTATGGCTACACCTTC.

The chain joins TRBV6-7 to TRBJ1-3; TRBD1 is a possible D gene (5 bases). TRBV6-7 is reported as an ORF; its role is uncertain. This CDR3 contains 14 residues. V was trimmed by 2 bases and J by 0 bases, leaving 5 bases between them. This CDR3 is CASSYRGSGNTIYF. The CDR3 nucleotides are TGTGCCAGCAGTTACAGGGGCTCTGGAAACACCATATATTTT.

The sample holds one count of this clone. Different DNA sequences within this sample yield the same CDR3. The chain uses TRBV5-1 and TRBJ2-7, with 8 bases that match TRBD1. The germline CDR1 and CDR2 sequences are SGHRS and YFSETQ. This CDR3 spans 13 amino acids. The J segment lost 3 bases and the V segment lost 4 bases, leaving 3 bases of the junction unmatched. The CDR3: CASSRGQGYEQYF. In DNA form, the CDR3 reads TGCGCCAGCAGCCGAGGACAGGGCTACGAGCAGTACTTC.

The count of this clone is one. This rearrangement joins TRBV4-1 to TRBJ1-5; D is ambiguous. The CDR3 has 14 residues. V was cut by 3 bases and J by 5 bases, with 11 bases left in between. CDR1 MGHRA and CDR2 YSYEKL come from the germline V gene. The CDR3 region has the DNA TGCGCCAGCAGCCACGCTCCTGGGGATCAGCCCCAGCATTTT. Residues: CASSHAPGDQPQHF.

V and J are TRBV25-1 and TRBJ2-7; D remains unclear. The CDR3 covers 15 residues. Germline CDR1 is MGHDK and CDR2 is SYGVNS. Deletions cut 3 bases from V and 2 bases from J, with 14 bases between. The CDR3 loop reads CASSDARTITYEQYF. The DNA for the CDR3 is TGTGCCAGCAGTGATGCCAGGACCATCACCTACGAGCAGTACTTC.

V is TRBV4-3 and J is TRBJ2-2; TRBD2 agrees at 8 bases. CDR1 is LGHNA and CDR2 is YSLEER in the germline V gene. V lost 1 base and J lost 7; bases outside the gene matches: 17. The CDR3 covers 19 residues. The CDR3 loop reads CASSQGMASGRGADGELFF. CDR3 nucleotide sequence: TGCGCCAGCAGCCAAGGCATGGCTAGCGGGCGAGGGGCTGACGGGGAGCTGTTTTTT.

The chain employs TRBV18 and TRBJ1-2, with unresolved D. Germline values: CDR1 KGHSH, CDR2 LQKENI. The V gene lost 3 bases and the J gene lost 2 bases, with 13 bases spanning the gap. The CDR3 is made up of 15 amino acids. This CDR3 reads CASSPGARRNYGYTF. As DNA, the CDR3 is TGTGCCAGCTCACCGGGTGCTCGACGGAACTATGGCTACACCTTC. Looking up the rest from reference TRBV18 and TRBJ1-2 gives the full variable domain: NAGVMQNPRHLVRRRGQEARLRCSPMKGHSHVYWYRQLPEEGLKFMVYLQKENIIDESGMPKERFSAEFPKEGPSILRIQQVVRGDSAAYFCASSPGARRNYGYTFGSGTRLTVV.

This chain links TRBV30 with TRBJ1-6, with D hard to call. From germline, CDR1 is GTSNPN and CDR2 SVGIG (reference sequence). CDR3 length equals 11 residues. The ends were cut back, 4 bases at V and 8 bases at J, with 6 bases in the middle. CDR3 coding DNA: TGTGCCTGGAAGGTAGATTCACCCCTCCACTTT. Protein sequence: CAWKVDSPLHF.

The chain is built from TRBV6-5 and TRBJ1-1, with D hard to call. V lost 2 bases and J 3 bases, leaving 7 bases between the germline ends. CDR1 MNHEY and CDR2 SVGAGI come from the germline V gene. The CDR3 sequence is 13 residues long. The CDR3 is CASSYEQYTEAFF. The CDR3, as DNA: TGTGCCAGCAGTTACGAGCAGTACACTGAAGCTTTCTTT.

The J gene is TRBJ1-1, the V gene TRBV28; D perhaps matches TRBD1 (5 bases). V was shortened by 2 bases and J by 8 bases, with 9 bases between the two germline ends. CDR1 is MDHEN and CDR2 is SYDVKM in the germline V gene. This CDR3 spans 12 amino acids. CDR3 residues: CASSLMGREAFF. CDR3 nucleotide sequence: TGTGCCAGCAGTTTAATGGGACGGGAAGCTTTCTTT.

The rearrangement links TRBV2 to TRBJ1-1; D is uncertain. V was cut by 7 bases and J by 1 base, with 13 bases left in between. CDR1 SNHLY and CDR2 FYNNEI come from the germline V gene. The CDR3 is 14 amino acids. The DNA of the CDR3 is TGTGCCAGCAAGCTTAGGCCGGAGAACACTGAAGCTTTCTTT. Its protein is CASKLRPENTEAFF.

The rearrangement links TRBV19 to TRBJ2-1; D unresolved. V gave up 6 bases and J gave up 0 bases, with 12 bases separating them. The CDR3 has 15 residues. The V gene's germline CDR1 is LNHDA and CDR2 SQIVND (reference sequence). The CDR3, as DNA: TGTGCCAGTAGCGCCACATGGAGCTCCTACAATGAGCAGTTCTTC. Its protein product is CASSATWSSYNEQFF.

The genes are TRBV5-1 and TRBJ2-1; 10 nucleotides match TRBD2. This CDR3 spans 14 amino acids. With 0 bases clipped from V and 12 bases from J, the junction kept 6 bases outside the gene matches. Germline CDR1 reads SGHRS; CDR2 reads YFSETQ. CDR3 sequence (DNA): TGCGCCAGCAGCTTGGCCCTAGCGGGGGAGGTGCAGTTCTTC. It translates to CASSLALAGEVQFF.

Here the CDR3 DNA reads TGTGCCAGCAAGCACAGGGCAGGGGGAGAAAAACTGTTTTTT. This translates into CASKHRAGGEKLFF. The rearrangement joins TRBV13 to TRBJ1-4, with 7 bases lining up with TRBD1. V gave up 7 bases and J gave up 8 bases; unmatched junction bases: 10. CDR1 and CDR2 (germline): PRHDT, FYEKMQ (reference sequence). The CDR3 has 14 residues.

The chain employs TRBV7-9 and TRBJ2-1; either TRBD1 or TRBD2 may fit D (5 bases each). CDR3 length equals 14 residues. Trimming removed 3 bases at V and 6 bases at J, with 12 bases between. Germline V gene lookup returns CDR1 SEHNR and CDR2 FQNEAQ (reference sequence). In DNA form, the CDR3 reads TGTGCCAGCAGCTTTAACCGGGACCCCAATGAGCAGTTCTTC. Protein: CASSFNRDPNEQFF.

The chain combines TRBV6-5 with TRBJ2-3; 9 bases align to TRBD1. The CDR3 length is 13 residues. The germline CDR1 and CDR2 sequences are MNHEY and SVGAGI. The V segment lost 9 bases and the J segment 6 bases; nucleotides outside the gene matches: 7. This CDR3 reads CASKQGARDTQYF. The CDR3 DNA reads TGTGCCAGTAAACAGGGGGCTCGCGATACGCAGTATTTT.